Given below is one T cell receptor (beta chain) in context. The length of the CDR3 is 15 residues. Germline CDR1 and CDR2: ENHRY and SYGVKD. Trimming took 10 bases from V and 0 from J; bases not matched to a gene: 8. Clones were sequenced by immunoSEQ multiplex PCR, and TCRdb holds only the in-frame ones, with some missing. The sample contains 50,000 or so clones, about 92% of which appear only once. The source of the sample is a study of T cell changes during pregnancy in multiple sclerosis. This sequence joins TRBV10-3 and TRBJ1-1, with 10 positions matching TRBD1. This receptor was taken from a female donor with multiple sclerosis, enrolled in a pregnancy study. This specimen was CD4+ T cells from peripheral blood mononuclear cells, taken after pregnancy. In DNA form, the CDR3 reads TGTGCCACCGAGGGGGACAGGGGTATGAACACTGAAGCTTTCTTT. Translation: CATEGDRGMNTEAFF.